The 3 T cell receptor beta chains given below trace back to one sample, sequenced in a study of tumor-infiltrating lymphocytes in primary liver carcinoma. From roughly 0.55 ug of total RNA, TCR beta-specific cDNA was reverse-transcribed using a constant-region primer. It was through three nested multiplex PCR rounds of slightly modified ARM-PCR that TCR beta libraries arose. Running around 10 cycles apiece, the first two PCR rounds relied on TRBV1-TRBV30 forward primers together with a C-beta reverse primer. Using its own MiXCR run on the multiplex PCR reads, TCRdb lists one record per CDR3 protein. The data show 330,000 or so distinct CDR3 sequences, about two thirds seen once. The authors took blood RNA from unsorted whole blood and also extracted germline DNA. Sequencing was carried out using peripheral blood. The receptors originated from a man between 35 and 55 years old with primary liver carcinoma and hepatitis B virus infection.

This clonotype was seen a handful of times. The chain links TRBV7-9 to TRBJ2-2, with D hard to call. The germline V gene encodes CDR1 SEHNR and CDR2 FQNEAQ (reference sequence). This CDR3 spans 13 amino acids. Trimming took off 6 bases at V and 2 bases at J, with 7 bases between the two ends. CDR3 amino acids: CASRLHNTGELFF. CDR3 DNA sequence: TGTGCCAGCAGGTTGCATAACACCGGGGAGCTGTTTTTT.

In regard to this clonotype: One end of the junction varies from germline; a read error may be responsible. V usage is TRBV11-2 and J usage is TRBJ1-1; D remains unclear. Germline V gives CDR1 SGHAT, CDR2 FQNNGV. This CDR3 has 12 amino acids. In DNA form, the CDR3 reads TGTGCCATCAGCTTAGAGCGCACTGAGGCTTTCTTT. Protein: CAISLERTEAFF.

A remark on this clonotype: This likely comes from a read error, as the CDR3 has no conserved phenylalanine or tryptophan at its end. The chain links TRBV5-6 to TRBJ2-7, with D unclear. There are 12 residues in the CDR3. Germline V gene data show CDR1 as SGHDT and CDR2 as YYEEEE. V lost 2 bases, J lost 3 bases, and 6 bases lay in between. In DNA form, the CDR3 reads TGTGCCAGCAGCTTCCAGGTCTACGAGCAGTACCTC. Translated: CASSFQVYEQYL.